The sequence of this T cell receptor beta chain was determined in a study of beta chain features in type 1 diabetes. Germline values: CDR1 KGHSH, CDR2 LQKENI. This CDR3 contains 15 residues. V shed 3 bases, J shed 0 bases, and the junction held 5 bases outside the gene matches. The whole isolated RNA underwent reverse transcription, so sequencing captured expressed TCRB transcripts. TCRdb keeps only in-frame clones here, not all; method: immunoSEQ multiplex PCR. Among 600,000 or so clones listed, around an eighth were seen once. All of the sorted populations showed purity greater than 95%. Only a few counts were recorded for this clone. What it binds is not known. Findings and caveats of the study: All four CD4+ subsets from Type 1 diabetes patients carried moderately but significantly shorter TCRB CDR3s. There were fewer insertions and more deletions at the VDJ junctions of type 1 diabetes patients. Cells that show high TCR expression could be over-represented by cDNA sequencing.

The chain carries TRBV18 and TRBJ2-7; TRBD1 matches 7 bases. Sequenced input: naive CD4+ T cells from blood. The receptor was isolated from a man under 40 with type 1 diabetes. CDR3: CASSPYRDSSYEQYF. The DNA of the CDR3 is TGTGCCAGCTCACCGTACCGGGACAGCTCCTACGAGCAGTACTTC.